The present T cell receptor (beta chain) was sequenced within a study of T cell repertoires in cytomegalovirus infection. TCRdb redid the calling of the reads with MiXCR, one entry per CDR3 protein. The repertoire holds 450,000 to 600,000 distinct CDR3 sequences, with roughly a third as singletons. The CDR3 runs 14 residues. CDR1 and CDR2 from the germline V gene are MDHEN and SYDVKM. V lost 4 bases, J lost 7 bases, and 14 bases lay in between. As for this clonotype: The target antigen is unknown.

This receptor was obtained from a human donor in good health (CMV status not recorded). Some clones in this sample may be carry-over from other donors' samples. Sample: cultured PBMCs, taken from culture after CMV antigen stimulation. The chain has TRBV28 and TRBJ2-1; TRBD2 might be the D (5 bases). The DNA for the CDR3 is TGTGCCAGCAGTTCCCCAGGACTGCTGAATGAGCAGTTCTTC. Translating it yields CASSSPGLLNEQFF.